One and the same sample provided the 23 T cell receptor beta chains below, sequenced in a study of post-analysis software for immune sequencing data. Findings and caveats of the study: Among five TRBV segments more frequent in patients than controls were TRBV5-6, TRBV5-1 and TRBV20-1.

Unique-molecular-identifier-tagged TCR beta cDNA libraries were used. TCRdb ran MiXCR on the PCR reads and lists one entry per CDR3 protein. The sample has under 900,000 distinct CDR3 sequences; approximately 50% are singletons. No cognate antigen is known for these TCRs. The specimen was blood. These receptors were obtained from a girl aged 5-17 years with multiple sclerosis.

V usage is TRBV11-2 and J usage is TRBJ2-7; D gene uncertain. Germline V gene lookup returns CDR1 SGHAT and CDR2 FQNNGV. V was shortened by 5 bases and J by 7 bases, with 12 bases between the two germline ends. The CDR3 length is 12 residues. CDR3 nucleotide sequence: TGTGCCAGCAGCCGAATGGGTACGGAGCAGTACTTC. Translated, it gives CASSRMGTEQYF.

This clonotype was found a few times. This chain uses TRBV29-1 with TRBJ1-1; 7 bases align to TRBD1. CDR3 length: 13 residues. Germline V gene sequence: CDR1 SQVTM, CDR2 ANQGSEA. V lost 5 bases and J lost 5; bases outside the gene matches: 8. This CDR3 is CSVPKGASTEAFF. For the CDR3, the DNA is TGCAGCGTTCCAAAGGGGGCAAGTACTGAAGCTTTCTTT.

Only one count was recorded for this clonotype. This sequence joins TRBV7-3 and TRBJ2-5; TRBD2 matches 7 bases. V trimming: 1 base; J trimming: 5 bases; junction bases outside the gene matches: 7. Germline-derived CDR1 and CDR2 are SGHTA and FQGTGA. CDR3 length: 15 residues. This CDR3 is CASSLMASGGETQYF. CDR3 bases: TGTGCCAGCAGCTTAATGGCTAGCGGTGGTGAGACCCAGTACTTC.

The gene calls are TRBV27 and TRBJ1-2; no firm D call. The CDR3 contains 14 residues. Germline-derived CDR1 and CDR2 are MNHEY and SMNVEV (reference sequence). V gave up 7 bases and J gave up 3 bases, with 15 bases separating them. The CDR3 here is CASTAEGADYGYTF. The CDR3 bases are TGTGCCAGCACGGCTGAGGGCGCGGACTATGGCTACACCTTC.

V gene TRBV5-1 combines with J gene TRBJ2-3; TRBD1 aligns across 9 bases. The CDR3 loop spans 16 amino acids. Trimming took 2 bases from V and 1 from J; bases not matched to a gene: 5. Germline CDR1 and CDR2: SGHRS and YFSETQ. CDR3 sequence reads: CASSLRQGEGTDTQYF. DNA of the CDR3: TGCGCCAGCAGCTTACGACAGGGGGAGGGCACAGATACGCAGTATTTT.

This sequence joins TRBV7-9 and TRBJ1-2; TRBD1 is a possible D gene (5 bases). V lost 5 bases to trimming and J lost 8 bases, with 15 bases between them. This CDR3 has 13 amino acids. Germline lookup yields CDR1 SEHNR and CDR2 FQNEAQ (reference sequence). CDR3 in DNA: TGTGCCAGCAGCCCCGCCCCCGGGGACGGCTACACCTTC. Residues: CASSPAPGDGYTF.

This sequence joins TRBV29-1 and TRBJ2-1, with 9 bases identical to TRBD2. The J call may be faulty, since TRBJ2-7 better matches the DNA end. The CDR3 runs 16 residues. Germline V gene data show CDR1 as SQVTM and CDR2 as ANQGSEA. The CDR3 DNA reads as TGCAGCGTTGAAGGGGGACTAGCAAGGGTTTACAATGAGCAGTACTTC. It yields the protein CSVEGGLARVYNEQYF.

The chain couples TRBV27 to TRBJ2-7, with D unresolved. The V end was cut by 6 bases, the J end by 1 base, with 10 bases between. CDR1 is MNHEY, CDR2 SMNVEV, per germline (reference sequence). The CDR3 loop spans 13 amino acids. This CDR3 is CASRTEPSYEQYF. The CDR3, as DNA: TGTGCCAGCAGGACTGAACCATCCTACGAGCAGTACTTC.

This clonotype showed up just a few times. This sequence joins TRBV20-1 and TRBJ1-2, with 10 bases lining up with TRBD1. CDR3 length equals 13 residues. The germline gives CDR1 DFQATT, CDR2 SNEGSKA (reference sequence). V trimming: 5 bases; J trimming: 4 bases; junction bases outside the gene matches: 4. In DNA, the CDR3 is TGCAGTGCTGGGACAGGGGAGCTCTATGGCTACACCTTC. This codes for CSAGTGELYGYTF.

The chain uses TRBV29-1 and TRBJ2-1; a possible D gene is TRBD2 (5 bases). The V end was cut by 6 bases, the J end by 4 bases, with 10 bases between. CDR1 and CDR2 from the germline V gene are SQVTM and ANQGSEA. This CDR3 contains 12 residues. The CDR3 nucleotides read TGCAGCGTGTCCCGAGGGTACAATGAGCAGTTCTTC. This translates into CSVSRGYNEQFF.

The rearrangement joins TRBV4-2 to TRBJ2-4; D is undetermined. V lost 0 bases and J 4 bases, leaving 13 bases between the germline ends. The CDR3 covers 16 residues. Germline V gene data show CDR1 as LGHNA and CDR2 as YNFKEQ. DNA of the CDR3: TGTGCCAGCAGCCAAGATCGGCTAGTTGGTAAAAACATTCAGTACTTC. Protein sequence: CASSQDRLVGKNIQYF.

The chain combines TRBV5-1 with TRBJ2-5; 10 positions agree with TRBD2. This CDR3 spans 15 amino acids. Per the germline V gene, CDR1 is SGHRS and CDR2 is YFSETQ. The trim removed 5 bases at V and 5 bases at J, leaving 9 bases unmatched. CDR3 amino acids: CASRDLAGVSETQYF. The CDR3, as DNA: TGCGCCAGCAGGGATCTAGCGGGAGTATCGGAGACCCAGTACTTC.

The chain combines TRBV27 with TRBJ2-1; TRBD2 matches 7 bases. The CDR3 has 13 amino acids. With V trimmed by 8 bases and J by 7 bases, 8 bases remained unmatched. Germline CDR1 is MNHEY and CDR2 is SMNVEV (reference sequence). CDR3 sequence reads: CASRVSGRNEQFF. DNA of the CDR3: TGTGCCAGCCGAGTTAGCGGGCGGAATGAGCAGTTCTTC.

The gene calls are TRBV7-8 and TRBJ2-7, with 14 bases fitting TRBD2. Germline V gene sequence: CDR1 SGHVS, CDR2 FQNEAQ. V was clipped by 5 bases and J by 4 bases; unmatched bases: 7. CDR3 length: 16 residues. The CDR3: CASSGRTSGRRYEQYF. CDR3 DNA: TGTGCCAGCAGCGGACGGACTAGCGGGAGGCGGTACGAGCAGTACTTC.

The chain carries TRBV20-1 and TRBJ2-1; 8 nucleotides line up with TRBD1. This CDR3 contains 13 residues. CDR1 is DFQATT, CDR2 SNEGSKA, per germline (reference sequence). CDR3 nucleotide sequence: TGCAGCTTACAGGGGGATTTTTACAATGAGCAGTTCTTC. Translation: CSLQGDFYNEQFF.

The gene calls are TRBV6-5 and TRBJ2-7, with D maybe TRBD2 (5 bases). The V end was cut by 5 bases, the J end by 6 bases, with 29 bases between. The CDR3 has 18 residues. Germline CDR1 is MNHEY and CDR2 is SVGAGI. The CDR3 DNA is TGTGCCAGCAGTGTACTAGAGATTACTGGGAGCTCGTTTTCCGAGCAGTACTTC. It codes for CASSVLEITGSSFSEQYF.

The chain joins TRBV4-1 to TRBJ1-1, with D possibly TRBD1 on 6 matching bases. V lost 2 bases and J 4 bases, leaving 11 bases between the germline ends. The CDR3 length is 14 residues. CDR1 and CDR2 (germline): MGHRA, YSYEKL. CDR3 in amino acids: CASSQPWTATEAFF. The CDR3 DNA sequence: TGCGCCAGCAGCCAACCCTGGACAGCCACTGAAGCTTTCTTT.

This chain links TRBV4-1 with TRBJ2-4; 10 bases are a match to TRBD2. The J call may be mistaken, given a closer DNA end match to TRBJ2-5. Germline V gene sequence: CDR1 MGHRA, CDR2 YSYEKL. The CDR3 runs to 19 residues. The CDR3 loop is CASSQEGSSSGRRVETQYF. CDR3 nucleotide sequence: TGCGCCAGCAGCCAAGAAGGCAGCTCTAGCGGGAGAAGGGTTGAGACCCAGTACTTC.

The chain carries TRBV6-1 and TRBJ2-5; 8 bases agree with TRBD2. The J call could be wrong; TRBJ2-7 is a better fit for the DNA end. This CDR3 spans 15 amino acids. Germline V gene sequence: CDR1 MNHNS, CDR2 SASEGT. The chain's CDR3 is CASSEGSGRGYEQYF. The CDR3 coding sequence is TGTGCCAGCAGTGAAGGGAGCGGGAGAGGCTACGAGCAGTACTTC.

This clonotype was seen a handful of times. This chain links TRBV7-2 with TRBJ2-3; 7 bases fit TRBD2. V trimming: 3 bases; J trimming: 0 bases; junction bases outside the gene matches: 3. This CDR3 comprises 15 residues. The V gene's germline CDR1 is SGHTA and CDR2 FQGNSA. CDR3 bases: TGTGCCAGCAGCTTCCTAGCGGCCAGCACAGATACGCAGTATTTT. This encodes CASSFLAASTDTQYF. Full variable domain (remainder filled in from reference TRBV7-2 and TRBJ2-3): GAGVSQSPSNKVTEKGKDVELRCDPISGHTALYWYRQSLGQGLEFLIYFQGNSAPDKSGLPSDRFSAERTGGSVSTLTIQRTQQEDSAVYLCASSFLAASTDTQYFGPGTRLTVL.

The chain has TRBV5-1 and TRBJ1-1, with TRBD1 matching 7 bases. Germline-derived CDR1 and CDR2 are SGHRS and YFSETQ. J was trimmed by 3 bases and V by 4 bases; bases with no gene match: 6. The CDR3 is 14 residues long. The CDR3 DNA is TGCGCCAGCAGCACATTGCAGGGGGACACTGAAGCTTTCTTT. Protein product: CASSTLQGDTEAFF.

This chain uses TRBV6-1 with TRBJ2-3; the D is unclear. This CDR3 is built from 14 residues. V was pared by 4 bases and J by 2 bases, with 10 bases between. Germline V gene data show CDR1 as MNHNS and CDR2 as SASEGT. This CDR3 reads CASSVSPYTDTQYF. The CDR3 DNA sequence: TGTGCCAGCAGTGTTAGTCCTTACACAGATACGCAGTATTTT.

V and J are TRBV29-1 and TRBJ2-5; 8 bases fit TRBD2. Germline-derived CDR1 and CDR2 are SQVTM and ANQGSEA. CDR3 length equals 15 residues. V lost 7 bases, J lost 11 bases, and 21 bases stayed unmatched. CDR3 loop: CSGAPKGLVPNEQYF. The CDR3 DNA reads as TGCAGCGGAGCCCCCAAGGGACTAGTCCCCAATGAGCAGTACTTC. The full variable domain, completed using reference TRBV29-1 and TRBJ2-5, is SAVISQKPSRDICQRGTSLTIQCQVDSQVTMMFWYRQQPGQSLTLIATANQGSEATYESGFVIDKFPISRPNLTFSTLTVSNMSPEDSSIYLCSGAPKGLVPNEQYFGPGTRLLVL.